This T cell receptor (beta chain) comes out of a study of shared clonotypes between healthy human individuals. Study information: Each donor had three CD4 naive, three CD4 memory, two CD8 naive and one CD8 memory plate. Study results and limitations: Relative to their counterparts shared across all four donors, non-shared clonotypes exhibited diminished generation probabilities. The authors expected sequencing depth to affect clonotype sharing among donors.

Genomic DNA of each subset was evenly split across several immunoSEQ plates. Assay used: immunoSEQ multiplex PCR; TCRdb lists only in-frame clones, some missing. The sample holds 640,000 or so clones, about 78% seen once. Germline CDR1 MDHEN, CDR2 SYDVKM. With V trimmed by 6 bases and J by 6 bases, 8 bases remained unmatched. The CDR3 is made up of 14 amino acids. A remark on this clone: What it recognizes is unknown.

The sample was memory CD4+ T cells sorted from blood. Noted subset: CD45RA-negative fraction. The clonotype was recovered from a woman aged 25-40 years in good health. The gene calls are TRBV28 and TRBJ1-2; 9 bases fit TRBD1. The CDR3 protein is CASRAGTGSDGYTF. Written as DNA, the CDR3 is TGTGCCAGCAGGGCCGGGACAGGGTCGGATGGCTACACCTTC.